This passage covers 9 T cell receptor beta chains from one sample sequenced in a study of blood T cell repertoires in COVID-19. The assay was immunoSEQ multiplex PCR, and TCRdb's table has in-frame clones only and misses some. The repertoire holds 95,000 to 100,000 clones, 75% to 90% seen once, with 1.5% to 2% in the top ten. Sequencing was done on a sample of peripheral blood. The source of these receptors is a man at least 80 years old with acute or convalescent COVID-19.

This clone was seen just once. The genes are TRBV21-1 and TRBJ2-7; TRBD2, the table's D call, was not compared with the DNA. TRBV21-1 constitutes a pseudogene. This CDR3 comprises 16 residues. In DNA form, the CDR3 reads TGTGCCAGCAGCAGTCCGGGGCGGGAGAGTGTATACGAGCAGTACTTC. Translation: CASSSPGRESVYEQYF.

The CDR3 region has the DNA TGTGCCAGCAGCTTCGGGGAAACCTACGAGCAGTACTTC. Its translation is CASSFGETYEQYF. The chain uses TRBV11-3 and TRBJ2-7, with D possibly matching TRBD2 (5 bases). The V and J ends lost 3 bases and 2 bases respectively, with 8 bases between them. There are 13 residues in the CDR3. CDR1 and CDR2 (germline): SGHNT, YENEEA.

This sequence joins TRBV2 and TRBJ2-7, with TRBD1 matching over 10 bases. V shed 4 bases, J shed 2 bases, and the junction held 5 bases outside the gene matches. This CDR3 spans 15 amino acids. The germline CDR1 and CDR2 sequences are SNHLY and FYNNEI. The DNA for the CDR3 is TGTGCCAGCAGTGCTGACAGGGGGCTAGCCTACGAGCAGTACTTC. This sequence encodes CASSADRGLAYEQYF.

The rearrangement joins TRBV7-2 to TRBJ2-7, with 10 bases identical to TRBD1. Trimming at V came to 5 bases and at J to 6 bases, leaving 13 bases not matched to a gene. The CDR3 totals 16 residues. CDR1 and CDR2 (germline): SGHTA, FQGNSA. CDR3 amino acids: CASSRRGTGARGEQYF. CDR3 in DNA: TGTGCCAGCAGCCGGAGAGGGACAGGGGCGCGGGGCGAGCAGTACTTC.

This clone was counted between two and nine times. This chain uses TRBV13 with TRBJ2-5; 9 nucleotides match TRBD1. The germline CDR1 and CDR2 sequences are PRHDT and FYEKMQ (reference sequence). Trimming cost V 2 bases and J 5 bases; bases outside gene matches: 6. The CDR3 sequence is 15 residues long. The CDR3 DNA reads as TGTGCCAGCAGCTTAAGGGGACAGGGTTGGGAGACCCAGTACTTC. Residues: CASSLRGQGWETQYF. The entire variable domain, with the rest obtained from reference TRBV13 and TRBJ2-5, is as follows: AAGVIQSPRHLIKEKRETATLKCYPIPRHDTVYWYQQGPGQDPQFLISFYEKMQSDKGSIPDRFSAQQFSDYHSELNMSSLELGDSALYFCASSLRGQGWETQYFGPGTRLLVL.

This clone has a handful of counts. The chain combines TRBV6-5 with TRBJ2-2, with D tentatively TRBD1 (6 bases). There are 16 residues in the CDR3. Trimming pared 0 bases from V and 8 bases from J, leaving 16 bases between. Germline-derived CDR1 and CDR2 are MNHEY and SVGAGI. The CDR3 coding sequence is TGTGCCAGCAGTTACTCGAGTAACAGGGTCGAGGGGGAGCTGTTTTTT. As protein: CASSYSSNRVEGELFF.

This clone was detected a few times. V is TRBV6-2 or TRBV6-3 and J is TRBJ2-2; 9 positions agree with TRBD1. CDR3 size: 14 residues. V shed 4 bases and J 3 bases; nucleotides not matched to a gene: 0. Germline CDR1 MNHEY, CDR2 SVGEGT. The CDR3 DNA follows: TGTGCCAGCAGTTGGACAGGGGACACCGGGGAGCTGTTTTTT. Protein product: CASSWTGDTGELFF.

This sequence joins TRBV7-9 and TRBJ2-1; TRBD2 matches 8 bases. The germline V gene has CDR1 SEHNR and CDR2 FQNEAQ (reference sequence). The CDR3 covers 18 residues. With 4 bases clipped from V and 0 bases from J, the junction kept 11 bases outside the gene matches. CDR3 in DNA: TGTGCCAGCAGCTCCCACCCGGGTAGCGGGGTCTCCTACAATGAGCAGTTCTTC. Protein: CASSSHPGSGVSYNEQFF. The full variable domain, its missing parts supplied by reference TRBV7-9 and TRBJ2-1, is DTGVSQNPRHKITKRGQNVTFRCDPISEHNRLYWYRQTLGQGPEFLTYFQNEAQLEKSRLLSDRFSAERPKGSFSTLEIQRTEQGDSAMYLCASSSHPGSGVSYNEQFFGPGTRLTVL.

The chain employs TRBV7-2 and TRBJ2-1; TRBD2 matches 10 bases. The CDR3 length is 14 residues. Unmatched junction bases numbered 9, after V lost 4 bases and J lost 12 bases. CDR1 and CDR2 from the germline V gene are SGHTA and FQGNSA. This CDR3 reads CASSYPNIAGGQFF. CDR3 nucleotides: TGTGCCAGCAGCTACCCGAATATAGCGGGAGGGCAGTTCTTC.